A selection of T cell receptor beta chains follows, all from one sample in a study of blood T cell repertoires in COVID-19. The protocol was immunoSEQ multiplex PCR, while the TCRdb copy is restricted to in-frame clones and leaves out a portion. The sample shows roughly 59,000 clones, under 85% of them seen only once. Source material: peripheral blood. The receptors were gathered from a woman aged 45-60 years with active or convalescent COVID-19. Each CDR3 is given with its conserved first and last residue. Each record gives: J gene, clone size, V gene, CDR3 protein. Rows may omit the clone size; those that give it use once, few, many or a size class.

j_gene: TRBJ1-5
abundance: -
v_gene: TRBV7-8
CDR3aa: CASSYQGGWNQPQHF

j_gene: TRBJ2-1
abundance: -
v_gene: TRBV6-6
CDR3aa: CASRTSGYNNEQFF

j_gene: TRBJ2-1
abundance: -
v_gene: TRBV4-3
CDR3aa: CASSQEEREGLAFF

j_gene: TRBJ2-6
abundance: few
v_gene: TRBV18
CDR3aa: CASSPDSSGANVLTF

j_gene: TRBJ1-1
abundance: -
v_gene: TRBV6-2/TRBV6-3
CDR3aa: CASSYLGLTEAFF

j_gene: TRBJ1-1
abundance: -
v_gene: TRBV11-2
CDR3aa: CASSPLPGQGMNTEAFF

j_gene: TRBJ2-3
abundance: -
v_gene: TRBV29-1
CDR3aa: CSGGQGTDTQYF

j_gene: TRBJ2-2
abundance: -
v_gene: TRBV5-1
CDR3aa: CASSLQGEAGELFF

j_gene: TRBJ2-7
abundance: many
v_gene: TRBV2
CDR3aa: CASSSGQVNYEQYF

j_gene: TRBJ1-2
abundance: -
v_gene: TRBV7-9
CDR3aa: CASSQGDYGYTF

j_gene: TRBJ2-2
abundance: -
v_gene: TRBV7-9
CDR3aa: CASSLAFSGRADGELFF

j_gene: TRBJ1-1
abundance: few
v_gene: TRBV7-9
CDR3aa: CASSAGRMNTEAFF

j_gene: TRBJ2-3
abundance: once
v_gene: TRBV5-1
CDR3aa: CASSLQGFRTDTQYF

j_gene: TRBJ2-5
abundance: -
v_gene: TRBV6-5
CDR3aa: CASKGVETQYF

j_gene: TRBJ2-1
abundance: -
v_gene: TRBV2
CDR3aa: CASIREPSSYNEQFF

j_gene: TRBJ1-4
abundance: many
v_gene: TRBV6-6
CDR3aa: CASSPPGTENEKLFF

j_gene: TRBJ2-3
abundance: -
v_gene: TRBV3-1/TRBV3-2
CDR3aa: CASSPRTSGSTDTQYF

j_gene: TRBJ2-3
abundance: -
v_gene: TRBV2
CDR3aa: CASTEGRSTDTQYF

j_gene: TRBJ1-2
abundance: few
v_gene: TRBV18
CDR3aa: CASSARQGGGYTF

j_gene: TRBJ2-1
abundance: -
v_gene: TRBV21-1
CDR3aa: CASSKAGQGGLNEQFF

j_gene: TRBJ2-1
abundance: -
v_gene: TRBV15
CDR3aa: CATSRLLAARNEQFF

j_gene: TRBJ2-1
abundance: few
v_gene: TRBV5-5
CDR3aa: CASSFRLAGASIHEQFF

j_gene: TRBJ2-7
abundance: -
v_gene: TRBV20-1
CDR3aa: CSASPPSGTYEQYF

j_gene: TRBJ1-1
abundance: -
v_gene: TRBV30
CDR3aa: CAWSAWGQMNTEAFF

j_gene: TRBJ1-4
abundance: -
v_gene: TRBV14
CDR3aa: CASSFSTGTYPGKLFF

j_gene: TRBJ1-5
abundance: -
v_gene: TRBV13
CDR3aa: CASSLGQGGNQPQHF

j_gene: TRBJ1-1
abundance: -
v_gene: TRBV2
CDR3aa: CASTGQSYEAFF

j_gene: TRBJ1-1
abundance: -
v_gene: TRBV18
CDR3aa: CASSPRKGARGTEAFF

j_gene: TRBJ2-7
abundance: many
v_gene: TRBV2
CDR3aa: CASESGVDNYEQYF

j_gene: TRBJ2-7
abundance: -
v_gene: TRBV27
CDR3aa: CASSLWGGTSLYEQYF

j_gene: TRBJ1-3
abundance: few
v_gene: TRBV6-6
CDR3aa: CASNRQGRNTIYF

j_gene: TRBJ1-6
abundance: -
v_gene: TRBV6-2/TRBV6-3
CDR3aa: CASSQRGLAVNSPLHF

j_gene: TRBJ1-1
abundance: few
v_gene: TRBV29-1
CDR3aa: CSVARDRGRTEAFF

j_gene: TRBJ2-7
abundance: -
v_gene: TRBV5-1
CDR3aa: CASSSGLAGRKTEQYF

j_gene: TRBJ2-2
abundance: -
v_gene: TRBV5-5
CDR3aa: CASSGQGTTGELFF

j_gene: TRBJ1-2
abundance: -
v_gene: TRBV14
CDR3aa: CASSLQSNYGYTF

j_gene: TRBJ2-1
abundance: -
v_gene: TRBV19
CDR3aa: CASGRTSGYNEQFF

j_gene: TRBJ1-2
abundance: -
v_gene: TRBV6-2/TRBV6-3
CDR3aa: CASSPKGALGYTF

j_gene: TRBJ1-6
abundance: -
v_gene: TRBV3-1/TRBV3-2
CDR3aa: CASSFRDRDSPLHF

j_gene: TRBJ2-5
abundance: -
v_gene: TRBV29-1
CDR3aa: CSAHSRTGRGTQYF

j_gene: TRBJ1-2
abundance: -
v_gene: TRBV6-5
CDR3aa: CASTLDRESSGYTF

j_gene: TRBJ2-1
abundance: -
v_gene: TRBV7-9
CDR3aa: CASSPYPVSSYNEQFF

j_gene: TRBJ2-3
abundance: -
v_gene: TRBV7-9
CDR3aa: CASSPPSGRAADTQYF

j_gene: TRBJ2-3
abundance: -
v_gene: TRBV5-4
CDR3aa: CASSSDRGKTDTQYF

j_gene: TRBJ2-2
abundance: -
v_gene: TRBV12-3/TRBV12-4
CDR3aa: CASMSVVGELFF

j_gene: TRBJ1-5
abundance: -
v_gene: TRBV2
CDR3aa: CASSEAPGSNQPQHF

j_gene: TRBJ2-1
abundance: -
v_gene: TRBV27
CDR3aa: CASTQSHPTYNEQFF

j_gene: TRBJ2-1
abundance: -
v_gene: TRBV30
CDR3aa: CAWSIRDKQFF

j_gene: TRBJ2-6
abundance: -
v_gene: TRBV5-5
CDR3aa: CASSSQGSGANVLTF

j_gene: TRBJ2-1
abundance: -
v_gene: TRBV7-8
CDR3aa: CASSPDRNEQFF

j_gene: TRBJ2-3
abundance: -
v_gene: TRBV7-9
CDR3aa: CASSLDRSTDTQYF

j_gene: TRBJ2-2
abundance: -
v_gene: TRBV5-1
CDR3aa: CASSLREPWAGELFF

j_gene: TRBJ2-3
abundance: -
v_gene: TRBV19
CDR3aa: CASSIIRRHSTDTQYF